This T cell receptor beta chain was documented in a study of CD8 T cells in Susac syndrome. TEMRA cells were FACS-enriched, while CD8+ and CD4+ T cells were negatively isolated. The germline CDR1 and CDR2 sequences are DFQATT and SNEGSKA (reference sequence). This CDR3 is built from 15 residues. The ends were cut back, 6 bases at V and 5 bases at J, with 20 bases in the middle. The RNA, about 0.45 to 1 ug, was put through reverse transcription using random hexamers. By means of immunoSEQ multiplex PCR, TCR beta CDR3 spanning 54 Vbeta and 13 Jbeta underwent amplification. TCRdb re-derived calls from the immunoSEQ multiplex PCR reads in MiXCR, one entry per CDR3 protein. This sample carries around 150,000 distinct CDR3 sequences, approximately 95% of them seen once, and the ten largest clones take roughly 0.14%.

Sequenced input: CD4+ T cells from PBMCs. The genes are TRBV20-1 and TRBJ2-1; the D is unclear. The TCR comes from a human donor with Susac syndrome. CDR3 residues: CSAVELRGVHNEQFF. The CDR3 bases are TGCAGTGCAGTTGAGCTCCGAGGCGTCCACAATGAGCAGTTCTTC.